Sequencing of this TCR beta chain was carried out in a study of blood T cell repertoires in COVID-19. Here immunoSEQ multiplex PCR was the method, and the copy in TCRdb shows in-frame clones only, minus some. The top ten hold roughly 0.99% of the sample, which has 100,000 or so clones, 80% to 95% seen once. This clone showed up just a few times. Germline V lookup: CDR1 GTSNPN, CDR2 SVGIG (reference sequence). The CDR3 consists of 16 residues. J gave up 0 bases and V 4 bases, and 9 bases lay outside the gene matches. The clonotype originates from a man aged 60-69 years with acute or convalescent COVID-19. The gene calls are TRBV30 and TRBJ1-3; TRBD1 aligns across 7 bases. The sample consisted of peripheral blood. CDR3 DNA: TGTGCCTGGAAGAGGGACAGACCTAGCTCTGGAAACACCATATATTTT. This codes for CAWKRDRPSSGNTIYF. The whole variable domain, filled in from reference TRBV30 and TRBJ1-3, reads SQTIHQWPATLVQPVGSPLSLECTVEGTSNPNLYWYRQAAGRGLQLLFYSVGIGQISSEVPQNLSASRPQDRQFILSSKKLLLSDSGFYLCAWKRDRPSSGNTIYFGEGSWLTVV.